Shown below are 15 T cell receptor beta chains from a single sample sequenced in a study of blood T cells in healthy people across ages. Sample-barcoded 5' priming and a J-beta primer mix drove a second PCR of about 6 to 12 cycles. MiXCR, applied by TCRdb to the 5' RACE reads, yields one record per CDR3 protein. Seen here are 1.5 million to 1.8 million distinct CDR3 sequences, about 45% observed once, and the top ten hold 4%. The sample comprised blood. Receptors originate from a woman under 30 in good health.

The J gene is TRBJ2-7, the V gene TRBV28; 11 bases map to TRBD2. Trimming took 6 bases from V and 0 from J; bases not matched to a gene: 7. Germline V CDR1 and CDR2: MDHEN, SYDVKM. The CDR3 sequence is 16 residues long. Here the CDR3 reads CASSSLTSGVSYEQYF. The CDR3 DNA reads as TGTGCCAGCAGCTCCTTGACTAGCGGGGTCTCCTACGAGCAGTACTTC.

This clonotype has just a few counts. The chain couples TRBV5-1 to TRBJ2-1; D possibly corresponds to TRBD1 (5 bases). The J call may be in error: the DNA end matches TRBJ2-7 better. Germline V CDR1 and CDR2: SGHRS, YFSETQ. The CDR3 spans 16 residues. CDR3 loop: CASSLRQMSSYNEQYF. The CDR3 DNA is TGCGCCAGCAGCTTGCGACAGATGAGCTCCTACAATGAGCAGTACTTC.

This clonotype was observed at least ten times. This chain links TRBV6-5 with TRBJ2-3; D not certain. The CDR3 covers 12 residues. In germline, CDR1 is MNHEY, CDR2 SVGAGI. V was cut by 6 bases and J by 4 bases, with 8 bases left in between. The CDR3 here is CASRGRADTQYF. DNA for the CDR3: TGTGCCAGCAGGGGAAGGGCAGATACGCAGTATTTT.

The table lists this clonotype with a few counts. The chain recombines TRBV29-1 with TRBJ1-4; D not certain. CDR3 size: 11 residues. Germline V gene data show CDR1 as SQVTM and CDR2 as ANQGSEA. The V end lost 2 bases, the J end lost 8 bases, and 6 bases lay between the germline ends. The CDR3 DNA follows: TGCAGCGTTGAAAAAAGCGAAAAACTGTTTTTT. Amino acid sequence: CSVEKSEKLFF.

The J gene is TRBJ2-5, the V gene TRBV15; the match to TRBD2 covers 7 bases. V was clipped by 2 bases and J by 11 bases; unmatched bases: 11. The CDR3 length is 14 residues. Per the germline V gene, CDR1 is LNHNV and CDR2 is YYDKDF (reference sequence). CDR3 DNA: TGTGCCACCAGCAGACTAGCGGCTTACAATGAGCAGTACTTC. It translates to CATSRLAAYNEQYF.

This clonotype was detected many times. The gene calls are TRBV7-9 and TRBJ2-5; D gene uncertain. This CDR3 spans 11 amino acids. Germline loops: CDR1 SEHNR, CDR2 FQNEAQ (reference sequence). V dropped 8 bases and J dropped 5 bases, with 9 bases sitting between them. CDR3 coding DNA: TGTGCCAGCGCACCTTGGGAGACCCAGTACTTC. Encoded protein: CASAPWETQYF.

The rearrangement links TRBV16 to TRBJ1-1, with D perhaps TRBD1 (6 bases). Trimming took off 2 bases at V and 3 bases at J, with 10 bases between the two ends. Germline loops: CDR1 KGHSY, CDR2 FQNENV. The CDR3 runs to 14 residues. CDR3 DNA sequence: TGTGCCAGCAGCCAACAGACAGGTTACACTGAAGCTTTCTTT. This encodes CASSQQTGYTEAFF.

The chain uses TRBV6-1 and TRBJ2-1; no definite D call. The CDR3 loop spans 15 amino acids. The germline gives CDR1 MNHNS, CDR2 SASEGT. The V and J ends lost 7 bases and 0 bases respectively, with 13 bases between them. CDR3 region: CASNTLRDSYNEQFF. The DNA of the CDR3 is TGTGCCAGCAACACCCTAAGGGACTCCTACAATGAGCAGTTCTTC.

The J gene is TRBJ2-5, the V gene TRBV4-2; D is ambiguous. The DNA end favors TRBJ2-7, so the J call may be wrong. CDR1 and CDR2 (germline): LGHNA, YNFKEQ. This CDR3 comprises 12 residues. This chain's CDR3 is CASSQDFYEQYF. The CDR3 DNA is TGTGCCAGCAGCCAAGACTTTTACGAGCAGTACTTC.

This clonotype has just a few counts. The chain employs TRBV6-1 and TRBJ2-7, with D possibly called TRBD1 or TRBD2 (5 bases each). V was cut by 6 bases and J by 4 bases, with 19 bases left in between. This CDR3 contains 15 residues. Germline V CDR1 and CDR2: MNHNS, SASEGT. CDR3 region: CASRRGPVSSYEQYF. The CDR3 region has the DNA TGTGCCAGCAGGAGGGGCCCCGTCTCGTCTTACGAGCAGTACTTC.

There are a few counts of this clonotype. CDR3 protein: CASSNPGTSSYEQYF. DNA of the CDR3: TGCGCCAGCAGCAACCCCGGGACTTCCTCCTACGAGCAGTACTTC. The V gene is TRBV4-1, the J gene TRBJ2-7, with a weak D call TRBD2 (6 bases). There are 15 residues in the CDR3. V was clipped by 5 bases and J by 0 bases, with 14 bases between them. Germline CDR1 and CDR2: MGHRA and YSYEKL.

The genes are TRBV12-3 or TRBV12-4 and TRBJ2-2; D gene uncertain. This CDR3 is built from 11 residues. V gave up 5 bases and J gave up 8 bases, with 6 bases separating them. The CDR3 region is CASSPRGELFF. In DNA form, the CDR3 reads TGTGCCAGCAGTCCGAGGGGGGAGCTGTTTTTT.

V is TRBV11-3 and J is TRBJ2-1, with TRBD2 identical over 12 bases. The CDR3 is 16 amino acids. CDR1 is SGHNT and CDR2 is YENEEA in the germline V gene. V dropped 5 bases and J dropped 10; count of bases not matched to a gene: 12. CDR3 in DNA: TGTGCCAGCAGCAAACTAGCGGGGGGCTCCGTCGGAGAGCAGTTCTTC. Amino acid sequence: CASSKLAGGSVGEQFF.

This chain links TRBV2 with TRBJ2-3, with D uncertain. Trimming took off 0 bases at V and 2 bases at J, with 12 bases between the two ends. The CDR3 runs to 16 residues. Germline-derived CDR1 and CDR2 are SNHLY and FYNNEI. The CDR3 sequence: CASSEAYRRNTDTQYF. In DNA, the CDR3 is TGTGCCAGCAGTGAAGCCTACAGAAGAAACACAGATACGCAGTATTTT.

The chain carries TRBV4-3 and TRBJ2-1; 7 bases match TRBD2. The J call may not be correct, given that the DNA end is closer to TRBJ2-7. This CDR3 is 17 amino acids long. The germline CDR1 and CDR2 sequences are LGHNA and YSLEER. CDR3: CASSQDRASGGYNEQYF. The CDR3 region has the DNA TGCGCCAGCAGCCAAGATCGTGCTAGCGGAGGCTACAATGAGCAGTACTTC.